These 4 T cell receptor beta chains were sequenced from one sample in a study of shared clonotypes between healthy human individuals. Libraries were prepared by immunoSEQ multiplex PCR; TCRdb keeps only in-frame clonotypes and omits some of them. The sample holds about 470,000 clones, around 79% seen once. Material for sequencing was PBMCs. All receptors derive from a middle-aged woman in good health. Some clones in this sample may be carry-over from other donors' samples.

Only one count was recorded for this clone. This chain links TRBV2 with TRBJ1-4; 9 positions agree with TRBD1. CDR1 SNHLY and CDR2 FYNNEI come from the germline V gene. The V gene end was trimmed by 6 bases and the J gene end by 8 bases; junction bases not matched to a gene: 4. The CDR3 runs 13 residues. In DNA form, the CDR3 reads TGTGCCAGCAGGGGGACAGGGAAGGAAAAACTGTTTTTT. Translated, it gives CASRGTGKEKLFF.

The V gene is TRBV5-1, the J gene TRBJ1-2; tentatively, D is TRBD1 (6 bases). Germline lookup yields CDR1 SGHRS and CDR2 YFSETQ. V lost 1 base and J 4 bases, leaving 11 bases between the germline ends. There are 14 residues in the CDR3. The CDR3 reads CASSLQQGGYGYTF. The CDR3, as DNA: TGCGCCAGCAGCTTGCAACAGGGTGGCTATGGCTACACCTTC.

The rearrangement links TRBV11-2 to TRBJ1-4; the D is unclear. The CDR3 has 16 amino acids. Trimming took off 1 base at V and 0 bases at J, with 9 bases between the two ends. In germline, CDR1 is SGHAT, CDR2 FQNNGV. Here the CDR3 DNA reads TGTGCCAGCAGCTTAGGTCAGGCAGCAACTAATGAAAAACTGTTTTTT. Its protein is CASSLGQAATNEKLFF.

The chain recombines TRBV4-1 with TRBJ1-1, with unresolved D. V lost 4 bases to trimming and J lost 3 bases, with 12 bases between them. Germline CDR1 and CDR2: MGHRA and YSYEKL. The CDR3 runs to 14 residues. CDR3 in amino acids: CASSPFLGDTEAFF. CDR3 DNA sequence: TGCGCCAGCAGCCCCTTTTTGGGCGACACTGAAGCTTTCTTT.